Sequencing of this T cell receptor (beta chain) was carried out in a study of shared clonotypes between healthy human individuals. Study background: Each donor had three CD4 naive, three CD4 memory, two CD8 naive and one CD8 memory plate.

CDR3 length: 15 residues. In germline, CDR1 is LNHDA, CDR2 SQIVND (reference sequence). The V end lost 7 bases, the J end lost 2 bases, and 15 bases lay between the germline ends. The table came from immunoSEQ multiplex PCR; TCRdb's copy has only in-frame clones and leaves some out. Of a few hundred thousand clones in the sample, around 97% were seen once. This clonotype was obtained from a woman between 25 and 40 years old in good health. The material sequenced was naive CD4+ T cells sorted from blood. Subset: CD45RA+ positively selected. The chain links TRBV19 to TRBJ2-1, with D possibly matching TRBD1 (7 bases). CDR3 in amino acids: CASTSQGGPYNEQFF. The DNA for the CDR3 is TGTGCCAGTACCTCCCAGGGGGGACCCTACAATGAGCAGTTCTTC.